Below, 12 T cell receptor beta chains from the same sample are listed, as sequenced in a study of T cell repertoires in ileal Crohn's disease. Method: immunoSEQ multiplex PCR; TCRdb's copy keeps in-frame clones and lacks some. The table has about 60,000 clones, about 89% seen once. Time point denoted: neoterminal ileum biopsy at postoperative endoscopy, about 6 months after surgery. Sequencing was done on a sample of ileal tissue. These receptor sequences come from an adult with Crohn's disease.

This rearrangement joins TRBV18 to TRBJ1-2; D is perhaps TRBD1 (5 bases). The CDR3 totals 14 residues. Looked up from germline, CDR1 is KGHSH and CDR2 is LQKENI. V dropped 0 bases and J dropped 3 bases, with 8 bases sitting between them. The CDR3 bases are TGTGCCAGCTCACCACCATCGGGGGACTATGGCTACACCTTC. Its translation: CASSPPSGDYGYTF.

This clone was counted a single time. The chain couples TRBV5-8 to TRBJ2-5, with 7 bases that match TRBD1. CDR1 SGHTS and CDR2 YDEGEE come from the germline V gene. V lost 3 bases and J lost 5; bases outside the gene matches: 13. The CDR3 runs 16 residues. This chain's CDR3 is CASSSRTGRWGETQYF. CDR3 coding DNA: TGTGCCAGCAGCTCCAGGACAGGCCGGTGGGGGGAGACCCAGTACTTC.

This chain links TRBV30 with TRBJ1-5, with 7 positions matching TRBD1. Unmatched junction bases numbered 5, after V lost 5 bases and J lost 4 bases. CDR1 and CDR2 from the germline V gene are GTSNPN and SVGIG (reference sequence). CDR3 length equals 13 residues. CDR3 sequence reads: CAWGGQSNQPQHF. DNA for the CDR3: TGTGCCTGGGGGGGACAGTCTAATCAGCCCCAGCATTTT.

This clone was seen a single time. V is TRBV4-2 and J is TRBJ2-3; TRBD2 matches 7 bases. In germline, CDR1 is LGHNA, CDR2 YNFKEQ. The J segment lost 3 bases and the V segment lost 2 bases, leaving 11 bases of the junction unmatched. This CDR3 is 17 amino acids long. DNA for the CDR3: TGTGCCAGCAGCCAATCCCGTGGAACTAGCGTGACAGATACGCAGTATTTT. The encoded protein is CASSQSRGTSVTDTQYF.

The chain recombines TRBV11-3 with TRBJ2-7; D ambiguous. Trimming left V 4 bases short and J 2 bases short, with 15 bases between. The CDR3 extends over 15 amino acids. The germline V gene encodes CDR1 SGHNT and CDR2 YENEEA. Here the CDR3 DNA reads TGTGCCAGCAGCTCGGAGACTCGAGCAACCTACGAGCAGTACTTC. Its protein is CASSSETRATYEQYF. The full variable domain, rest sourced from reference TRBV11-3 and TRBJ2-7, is EAGVVQSPRYKIIEKKQPVAFWCNPISGHNTLYWYLQNLGQGPELLIRYENEEAVDDSQLPKDRFSAERLKGVDSTLKIQPAELGDSAVYLCASSSETRATYEQYFGPGTRLTVT.

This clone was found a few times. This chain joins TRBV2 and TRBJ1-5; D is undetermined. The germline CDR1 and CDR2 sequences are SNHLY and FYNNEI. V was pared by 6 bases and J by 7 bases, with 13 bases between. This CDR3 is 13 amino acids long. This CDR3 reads CASRGRGNQPQHF. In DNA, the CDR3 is TGTGCCAGCAGAGGACGCGGGAACCAGCCCCAGCATTTT. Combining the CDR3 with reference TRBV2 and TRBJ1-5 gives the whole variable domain EPEVTQTPSHQVTQMGQEVILRCVPISNHLYFYWYRQILGQKVEFLVSFYNNEISEKSEIFDDQFSVERPDGSNFTLKIRSTKLEDSAMYFCASRGRGNQPQHFGDGTRLSIL.

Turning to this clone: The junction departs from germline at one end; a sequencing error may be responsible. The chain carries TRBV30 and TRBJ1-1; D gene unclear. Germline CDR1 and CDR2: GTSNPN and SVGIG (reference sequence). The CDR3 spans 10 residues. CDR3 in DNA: TGTGCCTGGAGCAACAGTGAAGCTTTCTTT. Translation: CAWSNSEAFF. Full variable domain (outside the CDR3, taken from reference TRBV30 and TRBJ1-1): SQTIHQWPATLVQPVGSPLSLECTVEGTSNPNLYWYRQAAGRGLQLLFYSVGIGQISSEVPQNLSASRPQDRQFILSSKKLLLSDSGFYLCAWSNSEAFFGQGTRLTVV.

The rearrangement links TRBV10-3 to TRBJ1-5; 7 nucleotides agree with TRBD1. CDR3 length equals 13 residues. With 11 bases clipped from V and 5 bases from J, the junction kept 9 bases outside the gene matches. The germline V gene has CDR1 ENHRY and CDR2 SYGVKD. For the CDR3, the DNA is TGTGCCGCAGACAGGGTTTACGATCAGCCCCAGCATTTT. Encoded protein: CAADRVYDQPQHF.

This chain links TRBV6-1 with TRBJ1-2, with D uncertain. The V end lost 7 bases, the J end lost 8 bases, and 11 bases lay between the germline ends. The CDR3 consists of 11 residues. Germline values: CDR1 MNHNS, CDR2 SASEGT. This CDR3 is CASNEGLGYTF. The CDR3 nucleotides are TGTGCCAGCAACGAGGGTTTAGGCTACACCTTC.

In DNA form, the CDR3 reads TGTGCCAGCAGTCCAGGACGGGAGAGGACTGAAGCTTTCTTT. This encodes CASSPGRERTEAFF. This sequence joins TRBV5-5 and TRBJ1-1; no clear D. Trimming cost V 5 bases and J 5 bases, with 16 bases left between them. The CDR3 covers 14 residues. The germline gives CDR1 SGHKS, CDR2 YYEKEE (reference sequence). Full variable domain (missing parts from reference TRBV5-5 and TRBJ1-1): DAGVTQSPTHLIKTRGQQVTLRCSPISGHKSVSWYQQVLGQGPQFIFQYYEKEERGRGNFPDRFSARQFPNYSSELNVNALLLGDSALYLCASSPGRERTEAFFGQGTRLTVV.

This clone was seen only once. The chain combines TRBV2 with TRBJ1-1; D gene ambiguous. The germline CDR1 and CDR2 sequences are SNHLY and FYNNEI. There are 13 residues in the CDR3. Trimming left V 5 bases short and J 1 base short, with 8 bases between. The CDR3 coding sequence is TGTGCCAGCAGTTTCCAGGCGAACACTGAAGCTTTCTTT. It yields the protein CASSFQANTEAFF.

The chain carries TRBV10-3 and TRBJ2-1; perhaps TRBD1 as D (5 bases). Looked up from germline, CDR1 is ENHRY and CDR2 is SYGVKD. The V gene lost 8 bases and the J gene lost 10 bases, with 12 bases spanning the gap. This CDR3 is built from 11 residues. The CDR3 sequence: CAIYGAGEQFF. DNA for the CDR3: TGTGCCATCTATGGGGCAGGCGAGCAGTTCTTC.